This TCR beta chain stems from a study of monozygotic twins with inflammatory bowel disease. Germline loops: CDR1 SGDLS, CDR2 YYNGEE. The CDR3 contains 15 residues. One entry per CDR3 protein, without DNA, is what TCRdb gives after re-calling the 5' RACE reads. This sample contains about 300,000 distinct CDR3 sequences. This sequence originates from a human donor with ulcerative colitis or Crohn's disease, or a healthy co-twin of an affected twin (not recorded which). V usage is TRBV9 and J usage is TRBJ2-5; TCRdb names TRBD2, which stays unverified in the absence of DNA. The source material was blood. Here the CDR3 reads CASSASEGLAETQYF. The full variable domain, rest sourced from reference TRBV9 and TRBJ2-5, is DSGVTQTPKHLITATGQRVTLRCSPRSGDLSVYWYQQSLDQGLQFLIQYYNGEERAKGNILERFSAQQFPDLHSELNLSSLELGDSALYFCASSASEGLAETQYFGPGTRLLVL.